This TCR beta chain was retrieved from a study of cytomegalovirus exposure and HLA in healthy donors. Across the whole study: Roughly 179 million T cells yielded more than 95 million unique TCR beta sequences, as an earlier analysis found. Broader study findings: Analysis performed later showed TCR beta chains linked to HLA being more clonally expanded than equally common others. There were some public TCRs occurring in many donors, but most TCR sequences were rare.

Both 60 Vbeta primers and 13 Jbeta primers went into the PCR. Method: immunoSEQ multiplex PCR; TCRdb's copy keeps in-frame clones and lacks some. This sample has 180,000 or so clones, with around 82% found just once. Germline V CDR1 and CDR2: SGHNT, YYREEE (reference sequence). This CDR3 region has 15 residues. The trim removed 4 bases at V and 4 bases at J, leaving 5 bases unmatched. On this clone itself: Its target is unknown.

The receptor's source is a young woman in good health and CMV-seropositive. Sequenced: PBMCs. The rearrangement joins TRBV5-4 to TRBJ2-3; 11 bases map to TRBD2. The CDR3 coding sequence is TGTGCCAGCAGCGGCGGGACTAGCGGCCCAGATACGCAGTATTTT. This codes for CASSGGTSGPDTQYF. Full variable domain (outside the CDR3, taken from reference TRBV5-4 and TRBJ2-3): ETGVTQSPTHLIKTRGQQVTLRCSSQSGHNTVSWYQQALGQGPQFIFQYYREEENGRGNFPPRFSGLQFPNYSSELNVNALELDDSALYLCASSGGTSGPDTQYFGPGTRLTVL.